This section outlines one TCR beta chain sequence together with its context. Reverse transcription of roughly 0.45 to 1 ug RNA was carried out with random hexamers. In TCRdb, the immunoSEQ multiplex PCR reads were re-called with MiXCR into one record per CDR3 protein. The sample holds about 71,000 distinct CDR3 sequences, about 92% seen once. Trimming at V came to 7 bases and at J to 1 base, leaving 7 bases not matched to a gene. The CDR3 runs to 17 residues. Germline assignment: CDR1 SGHRS and CDR2 YFSETQ. This entry comes from a study of CD8 T cells in Susac syndrome. The sample consisted of CD4+ T cells from PBMCs. The sequence derives from a human donor with Susac syndrome. The chain combines TRBV5-1 with TRBJ2-2; TRBD2 matches at 13 bases. DNA of the CDR3: TGCGCCAGCTCCTGGACTAGCGGGGGCCAGAACACCGGGGAGCTGTTTTTT. It translates to CASSWTSGGQNTGELFF.